This T cell receptor beta chain was captured in a study of CD8 T cells in ankylosing spondylitis. Overall study findings and caveats: A CD8+ phenotype characterized the disease-linked clones, which were relatively rare in peripheral blood. The clones that were linked to disease were reported to be significantly enriched in matched synovial fluid samples from ankylosing spondylitis patients. In ankylosing spondylitis blood, a motif of roughly 8 highly homologous TCR beta variants appeared characteristic. Both synovial fluid and blood in reactive arthritis had previously been reported to carry some motif variants.

V lost 4 bases and J lost 3; bases outside the gene matches: 9. Germline lookup yields CDR1 LGHNA and CDR2 YNFKEQ. This CDR3 is built from 15 residues. This clonotype was detected a few times. Antigen unknown. Quantitative molecular-barcoded 5'-RACE generated the TCR beta libraries. Using its own MiXCR run on the 5' RACE reads, TCRdb lists one record per CDR3 protein. The data contain some 85,000 distinct CDR3 sequences, 9% of them seen just once; the ten biggest clones take up over 25%. V usage is TRBV4-2 and J usage is TRBJ2-7, with TRBD1 matching 7 bases. Sequencing was done on a sample of blood, either unsorted or a sorted T cell fraction (not recorded which). This receptor was obtained from a male donor with ankylosing spondylitis. The CDR3 coding sequence is TGTGCCAGCAGCCCGAAGTCCGGGGACAGCTACGAGCAGTACTTC. This sequence encodes CASSPKSGDSYEQYF.